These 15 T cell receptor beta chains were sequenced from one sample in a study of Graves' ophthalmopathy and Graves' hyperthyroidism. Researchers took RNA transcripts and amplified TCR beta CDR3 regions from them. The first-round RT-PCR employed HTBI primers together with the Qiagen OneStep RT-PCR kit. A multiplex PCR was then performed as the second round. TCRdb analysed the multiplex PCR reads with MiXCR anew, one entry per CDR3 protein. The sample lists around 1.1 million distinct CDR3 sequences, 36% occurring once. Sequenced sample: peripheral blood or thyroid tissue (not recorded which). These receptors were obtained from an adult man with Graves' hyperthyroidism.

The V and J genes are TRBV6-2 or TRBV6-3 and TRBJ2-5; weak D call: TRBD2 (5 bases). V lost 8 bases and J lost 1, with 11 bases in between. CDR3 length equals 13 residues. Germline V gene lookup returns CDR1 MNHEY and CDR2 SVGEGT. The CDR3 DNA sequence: TGTGCCAGCGAGAGACTACCCCAAGAGACCCAGTACTTC. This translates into CASERLPQETQYF.

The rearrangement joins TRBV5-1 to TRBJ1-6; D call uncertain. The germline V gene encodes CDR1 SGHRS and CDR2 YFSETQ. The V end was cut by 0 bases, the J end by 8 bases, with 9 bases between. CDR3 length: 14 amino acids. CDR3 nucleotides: TGCGCCAGCAGCTTGGCCAAGGGAGATTCACCCCTCCACTTT. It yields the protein CASSLAKGDSPLHF.

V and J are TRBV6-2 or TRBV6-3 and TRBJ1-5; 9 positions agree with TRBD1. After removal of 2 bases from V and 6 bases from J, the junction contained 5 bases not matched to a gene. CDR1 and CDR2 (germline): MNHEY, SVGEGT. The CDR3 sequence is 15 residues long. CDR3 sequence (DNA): TGTGCCAGCAGTTACACAGGGGGCGGGGGTCAGCCCCAGCATTTT. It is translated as CASSYTGGGGQPQHF.

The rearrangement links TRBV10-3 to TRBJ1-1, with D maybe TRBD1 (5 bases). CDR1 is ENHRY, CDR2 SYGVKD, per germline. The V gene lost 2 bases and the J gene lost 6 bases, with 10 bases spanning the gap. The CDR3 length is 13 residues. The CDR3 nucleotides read TGTGCCATCAGTGAGGAGGGGATGGCTGAAGCTTTCTTT. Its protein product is CAISEEGMAEAFF.

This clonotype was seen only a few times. This chain's CDR3 is CASSALGHPTDTQYF. CDR3 sequence (DNA): TGTGCCAGCAGCGCACTCGGGCATCCTACAGATACGCAGTATTTT. This sequence joins TRBV7-3 and TRBJ2-3; no definite D call. Germline V CDR1 and CDR2: SGHTA, FQGTGA. The length of the CDR3 is 15 residues. V was pared by 5 bases and J by 3 bases, with 15 bases between.

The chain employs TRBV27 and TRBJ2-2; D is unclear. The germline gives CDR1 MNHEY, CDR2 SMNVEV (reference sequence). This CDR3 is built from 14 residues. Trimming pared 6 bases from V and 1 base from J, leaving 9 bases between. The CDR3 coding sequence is TGTGCCAGCAGATCCGACCTGAACACCGGGGAGCTGTTTTTT. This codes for CASRSDLNTGELFF.

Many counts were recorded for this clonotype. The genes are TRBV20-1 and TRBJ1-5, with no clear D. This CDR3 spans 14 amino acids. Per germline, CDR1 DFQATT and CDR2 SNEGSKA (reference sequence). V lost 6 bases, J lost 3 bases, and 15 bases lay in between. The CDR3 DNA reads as TGCAGTGCCAGCGGCAGCCGGGTCAATCAGCCCCAGCATTTT. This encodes CSASGSRVNQPQHF.

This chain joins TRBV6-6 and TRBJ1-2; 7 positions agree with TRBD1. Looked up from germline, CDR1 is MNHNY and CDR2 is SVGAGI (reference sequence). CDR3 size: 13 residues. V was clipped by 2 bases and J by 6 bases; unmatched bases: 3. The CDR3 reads CASSYRGHDGYTF. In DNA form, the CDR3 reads TGTGCCAGCAGTTACAGGGGGCATGATGGCTACACCTTC.

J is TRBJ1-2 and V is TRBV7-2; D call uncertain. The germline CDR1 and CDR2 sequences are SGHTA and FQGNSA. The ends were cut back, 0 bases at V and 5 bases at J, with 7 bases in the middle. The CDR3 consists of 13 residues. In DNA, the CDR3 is TGTGCCAGCAGCTTAGCCCGGAAGTATGGCTACACCTTC. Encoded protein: CASSLARKYGYTF. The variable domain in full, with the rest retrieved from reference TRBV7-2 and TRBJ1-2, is GAGVSQSPSNKVTEKGKDVELRCDPISGHTALYWYRQSLGQGLEFLIYFQGNSAPDKSGLPSDRFSAERTGGSVSTLTIQRTQQEDSAVYLCASSLARKYGYTFGSGTRLTVV.

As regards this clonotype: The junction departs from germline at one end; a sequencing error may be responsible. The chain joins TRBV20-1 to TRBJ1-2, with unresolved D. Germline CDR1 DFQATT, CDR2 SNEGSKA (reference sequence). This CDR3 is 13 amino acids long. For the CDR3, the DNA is TGCAGTGCCCGGTTTGTGGGTTACGATGGCTGCACCTTC. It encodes CSARFVGYDGCTF.

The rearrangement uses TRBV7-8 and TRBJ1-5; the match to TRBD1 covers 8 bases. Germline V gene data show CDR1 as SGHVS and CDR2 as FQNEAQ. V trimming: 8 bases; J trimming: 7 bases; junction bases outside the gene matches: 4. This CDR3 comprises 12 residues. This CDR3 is CASLQGAQPQHF. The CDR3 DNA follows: TGTGCCAGCTTGCAGGGGGCCCAGCCCCAGCATTTT.

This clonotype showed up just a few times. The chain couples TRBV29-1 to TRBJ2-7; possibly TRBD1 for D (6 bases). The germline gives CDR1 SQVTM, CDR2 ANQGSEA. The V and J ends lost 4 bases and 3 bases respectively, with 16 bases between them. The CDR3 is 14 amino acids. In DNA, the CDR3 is TGCAGCGTTGGACCACAGGGACGCAACTACGAGCAGTACTTC. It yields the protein CSVGPQGRNYEQYF.

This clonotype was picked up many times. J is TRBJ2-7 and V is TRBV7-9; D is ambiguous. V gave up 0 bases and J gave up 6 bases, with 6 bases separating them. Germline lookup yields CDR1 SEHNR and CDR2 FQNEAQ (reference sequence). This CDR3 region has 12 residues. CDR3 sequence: CASSLARSEQYF. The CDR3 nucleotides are TGTGCCAGCAGCTTAGCAAGGTCCGAGCAGTACTTC.

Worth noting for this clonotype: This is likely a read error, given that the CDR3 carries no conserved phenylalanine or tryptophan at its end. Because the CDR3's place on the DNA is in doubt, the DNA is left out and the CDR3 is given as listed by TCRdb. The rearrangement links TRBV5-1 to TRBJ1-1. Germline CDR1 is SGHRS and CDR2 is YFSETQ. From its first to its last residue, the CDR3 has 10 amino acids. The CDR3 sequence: CASSSDHDFD.

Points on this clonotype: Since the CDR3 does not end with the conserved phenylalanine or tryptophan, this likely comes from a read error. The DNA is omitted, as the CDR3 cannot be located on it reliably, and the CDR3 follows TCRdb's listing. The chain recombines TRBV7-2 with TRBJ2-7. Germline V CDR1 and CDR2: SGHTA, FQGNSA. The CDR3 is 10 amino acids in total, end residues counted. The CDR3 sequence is CASAMGYANT.